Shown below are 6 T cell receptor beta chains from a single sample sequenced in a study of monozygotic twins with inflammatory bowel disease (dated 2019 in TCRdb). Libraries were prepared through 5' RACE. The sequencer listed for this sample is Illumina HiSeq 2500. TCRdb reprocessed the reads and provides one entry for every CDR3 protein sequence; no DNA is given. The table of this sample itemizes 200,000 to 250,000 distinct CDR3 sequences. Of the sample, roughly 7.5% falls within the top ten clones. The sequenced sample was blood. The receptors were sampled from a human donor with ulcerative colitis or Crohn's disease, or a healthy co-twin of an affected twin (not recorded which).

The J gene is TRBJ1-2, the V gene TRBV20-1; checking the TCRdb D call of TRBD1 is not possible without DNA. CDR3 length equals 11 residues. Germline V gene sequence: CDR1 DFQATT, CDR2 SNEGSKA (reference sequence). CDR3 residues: CSGGHGLGYTF.

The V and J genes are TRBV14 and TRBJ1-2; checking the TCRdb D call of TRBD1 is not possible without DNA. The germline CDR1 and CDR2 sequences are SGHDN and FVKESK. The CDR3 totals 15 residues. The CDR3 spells CASSRGGDTSRGYTF.

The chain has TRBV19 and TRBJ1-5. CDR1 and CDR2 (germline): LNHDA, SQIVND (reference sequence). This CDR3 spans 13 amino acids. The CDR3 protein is CASVSGTDQPQHF.

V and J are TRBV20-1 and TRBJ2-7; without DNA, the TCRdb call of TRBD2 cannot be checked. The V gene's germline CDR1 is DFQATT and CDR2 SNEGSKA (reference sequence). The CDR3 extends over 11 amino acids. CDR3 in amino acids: CSPSTSYEQYF.

CDR3 sequence reads: CASSESVATKYEQYF. This chain uses TRBV2 with TRBJ2-7. Germline CDR1 SNHLY, CDR2 FYNNEI. This CDR3 contains 15 residues.

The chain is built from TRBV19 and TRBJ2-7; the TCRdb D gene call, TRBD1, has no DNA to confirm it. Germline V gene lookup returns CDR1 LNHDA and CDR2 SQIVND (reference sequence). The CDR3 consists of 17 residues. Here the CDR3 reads CASSPGVTRGSPYEQYF.